This T cell receptor (beta chain) was recorded in a study of T cells in Graves' hyperthyroidism and ophthalmopathy. Orbital computed tomography, thyroid ultrasound, serum thyroxine and TRAb, and clinical symptoms together informed the diagnoses. What was amplified from RNA transcripts were TCR beta CDR3 regions. The TCR CDR3 first-round RT-PCR relied on the HTBI primer set. TCRdb re-derived calls from the multiplex PCR reads in MiXCR, one entry per CDR3 protein. The data hold hundreds of thousands of distinct CDR3 sequences, with about 20% observed a single time. Comments on this clonotype: What it binds is not known.

Notes on the study in general: Most clonotypes expanded in the thyroid (above 0.001) were also present in blood. Prediction of ophthalmopathy progression came a median around 6 months pre-onset.

Germline V gene data show CDR1 as SQVTM and CDR2 as ANQGSEA. CDR3 length: 13 residues. V lost 5 bases and J lost 9; bases outside the gene matches: 6. The chain couples TRBV29-1 to TRBJ2-1; TRBD1 matches at 11 bases. This sequence was found in a young man with Graves' ophthalmopathy. Sequencing input: blood. For the CDR3, the DNA is TGCAGCGTTAAGGACAGGGGGCCGGGTGAGCAGTTCTTC. This translates into CSVKDRGPGEQFF.